Each of the 3 T cell receptor beta chains below was sequenced from the same sample in a study of blood T cells in healthy people across ages. The authors ran a second PCR of about 6 to 12 cycles using a sample-barcoded 5' primer and a J-beta primer mix. TCRdb ran MiXCR on the 5' RACE reads and lists one entry per CDR3 protein. Among approximately 360,000 distinct CDR3 sequences listed, 52% were seen once. The sequencing sample was made of blood. The receptors come from a man between 60 and 75 years old in good health.

The J gene is TRBJ2-7, the V gene TRBV14; TRBD2 aligns across 9 bases. The V gene's germline CDR1 is SGHDN and CDR2 FVKESK. The CDR3 is 16 residues long. The trim removed 1 base at V and 1 base at J, leaving 5 bases unmatched. This chain's CDR3 is CASSQVISGRSYEQYF. DNA of the CDR3: TGTGCCAGCAGCCAAGTTATCAGCGGGAGGTCCTACGAGCAGTACTTC.

This clonotype was seen a handful of times. The rearrangement links TRBV10-3 to TRBJ1-1, with D possibly matching TRBD1 (5 bases). Germline V gene sequence: CDR1 ENHRY, CDR2 SYGVKD. CDR3 length: 14 residues. V lost 10 bases and J lost 1, with 16 bases in between. The CDR3 region has the DNA TGTGCCACCACCTGGGACGGCGGGAACACTGAAGCTTTCTTT. This gives the protein CATTWDGGNTEAFF.

This sequence joins TRBV20-1 and TRBJ1-1; D is undetermined. CDR3 length: 13 residues. Trimming removed 3 bases at V and 7 bases at J, with 15 bases between. CDR1 is DFQATT, CDR2 SNEGSKA, per germline (reference sequence). The CDR3 spells CSASNRVGGEAFF. The CDR3 bases are TGCAGTGCTAGTAACCGGGTCGGTGGTGAAGCTTTCTTT.